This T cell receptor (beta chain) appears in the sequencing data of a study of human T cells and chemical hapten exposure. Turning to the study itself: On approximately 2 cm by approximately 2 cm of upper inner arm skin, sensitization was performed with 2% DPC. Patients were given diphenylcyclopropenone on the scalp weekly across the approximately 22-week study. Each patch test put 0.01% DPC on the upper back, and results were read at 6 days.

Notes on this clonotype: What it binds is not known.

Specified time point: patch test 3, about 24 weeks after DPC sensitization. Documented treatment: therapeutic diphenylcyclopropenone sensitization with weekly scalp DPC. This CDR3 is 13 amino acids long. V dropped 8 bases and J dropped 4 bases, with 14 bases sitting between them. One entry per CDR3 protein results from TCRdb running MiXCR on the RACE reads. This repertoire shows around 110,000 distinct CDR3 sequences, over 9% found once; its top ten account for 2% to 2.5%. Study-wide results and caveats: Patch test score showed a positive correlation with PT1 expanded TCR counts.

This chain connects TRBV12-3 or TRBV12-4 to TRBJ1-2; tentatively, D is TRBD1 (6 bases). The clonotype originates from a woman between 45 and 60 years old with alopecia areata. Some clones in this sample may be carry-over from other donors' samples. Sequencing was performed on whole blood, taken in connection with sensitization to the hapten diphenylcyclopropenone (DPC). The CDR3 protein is CASREGGLYGYTF. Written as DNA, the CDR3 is TGTGCCAGCCGGGAGGGGGGCCTCTATGGCTACACCTTC.